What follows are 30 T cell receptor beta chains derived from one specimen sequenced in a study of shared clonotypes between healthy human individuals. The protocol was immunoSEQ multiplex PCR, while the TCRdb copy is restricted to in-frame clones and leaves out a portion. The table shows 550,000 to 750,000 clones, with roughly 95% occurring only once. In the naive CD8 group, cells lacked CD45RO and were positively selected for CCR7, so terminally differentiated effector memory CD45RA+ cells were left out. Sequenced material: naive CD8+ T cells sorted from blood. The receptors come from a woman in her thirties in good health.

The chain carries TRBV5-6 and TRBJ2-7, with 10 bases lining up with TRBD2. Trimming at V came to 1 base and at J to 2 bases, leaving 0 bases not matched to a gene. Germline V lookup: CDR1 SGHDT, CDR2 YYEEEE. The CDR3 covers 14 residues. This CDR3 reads CASSLTSGTYEQYF. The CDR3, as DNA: TGTGCCAGCAGCTTGACTAGCGGGACCTACGAGCAGTACTTC.

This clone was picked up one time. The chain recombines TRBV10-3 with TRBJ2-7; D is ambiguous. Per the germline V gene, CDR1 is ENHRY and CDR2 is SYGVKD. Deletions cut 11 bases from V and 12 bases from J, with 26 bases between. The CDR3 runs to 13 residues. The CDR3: CAPKRYPQIPWYF. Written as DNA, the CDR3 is TGTGCCCCCAAGAGATACCCCCAAATACCGTGGTACTTC.

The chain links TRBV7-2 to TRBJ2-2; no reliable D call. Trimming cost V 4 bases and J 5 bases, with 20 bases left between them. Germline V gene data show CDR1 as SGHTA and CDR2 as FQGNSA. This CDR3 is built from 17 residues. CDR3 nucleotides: TGTGCCAGCAGCTGGACGGTGGTGGCTTCCGAAACCGGGGAGCTGTTTTTT. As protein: CASSWTVVASETGELFF.

CDR3 bases: TGTGCCAGCAGCGTAGTCCCCGCAGGGGATGAGCAGTTCTTC. Its translation: CASSVVPAGDEQFF. The chain uses TRBV11-2 and TRBJ2-1; possibly TRBD1 for D (6 bases). The V gene lost 5 bases and the J gene lost 8 bases, with 16 bases spanning the gap. CDR1 and CDR2 (germline): SGHAT, FQNNGV. This CDR3 is 14 amino acids long. Full variable domain (rest looked up from reference TRBV11-2 and TRBJ2-1): EAGVAQSPRYKIIEKRQSVAFWCNPISGHATLYWYQQILGQGPKLLIQFQNNGVVDDSQLPKDRFSAERLKGVDSTLKIQPAKLEDSAVYLCASSVVPAGDEQFFGPGTRLTVL.

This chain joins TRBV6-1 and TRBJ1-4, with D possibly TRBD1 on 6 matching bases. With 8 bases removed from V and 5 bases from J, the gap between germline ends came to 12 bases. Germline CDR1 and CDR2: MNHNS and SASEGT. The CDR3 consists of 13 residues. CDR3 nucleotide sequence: TGTGCCAGCTACTCGGACAGAAATGAAAAACTGTTTTTT. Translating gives CASYSDRNEKLFF.

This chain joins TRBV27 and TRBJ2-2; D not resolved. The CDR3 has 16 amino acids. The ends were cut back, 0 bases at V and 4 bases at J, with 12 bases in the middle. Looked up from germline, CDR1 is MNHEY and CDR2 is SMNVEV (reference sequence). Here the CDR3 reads CASSLSGPTITGELFF. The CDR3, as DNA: TGTGCCAGCAGTTTATCCGGGCCTACGATCACCGGGGAGCTGTTTTTT.

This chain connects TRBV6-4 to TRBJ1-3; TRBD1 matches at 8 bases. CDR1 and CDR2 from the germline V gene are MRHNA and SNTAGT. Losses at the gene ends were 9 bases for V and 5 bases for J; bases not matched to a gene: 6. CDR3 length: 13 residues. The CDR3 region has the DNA TGTGCCAGGAACAGGGGGTGTCGAAACACCATATATTTT. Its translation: CARNRGCRNTIYF.

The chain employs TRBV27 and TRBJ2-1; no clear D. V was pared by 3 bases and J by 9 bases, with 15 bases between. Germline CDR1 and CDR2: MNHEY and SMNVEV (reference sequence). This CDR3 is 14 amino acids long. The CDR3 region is CASSFLGPFGEQFF. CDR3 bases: TGTGCCAGCAGTTTTCTGGGCCCCTTCGGTGAGCAGTTCTTC.

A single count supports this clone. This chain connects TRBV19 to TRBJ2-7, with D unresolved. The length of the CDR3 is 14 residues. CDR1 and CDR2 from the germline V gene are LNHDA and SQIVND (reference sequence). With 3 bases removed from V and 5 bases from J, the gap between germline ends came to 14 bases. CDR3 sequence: CASSMEHYSNEQYF. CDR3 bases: TGTGCCAGTAGTATGGAACACTATAGCAACGAGCAGTACTTC.

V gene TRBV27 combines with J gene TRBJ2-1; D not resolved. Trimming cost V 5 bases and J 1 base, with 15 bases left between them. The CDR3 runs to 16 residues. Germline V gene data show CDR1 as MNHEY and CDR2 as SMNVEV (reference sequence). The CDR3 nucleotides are TGTGCCAGCAGTCTCTTTCTGGGGTTTTCCTACAATGAGCAGTTCTTC. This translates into CASSLFLGFSYNEQFF.

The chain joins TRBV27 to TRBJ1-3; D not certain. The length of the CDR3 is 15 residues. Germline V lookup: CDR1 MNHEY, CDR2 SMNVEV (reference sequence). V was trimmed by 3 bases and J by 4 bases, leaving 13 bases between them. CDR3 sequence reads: CASSFGRAPGNTIYF. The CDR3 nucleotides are TGTGCCAGCAGTTTCGGTCGGGCGCCCGGAAACACCATATATTTT.

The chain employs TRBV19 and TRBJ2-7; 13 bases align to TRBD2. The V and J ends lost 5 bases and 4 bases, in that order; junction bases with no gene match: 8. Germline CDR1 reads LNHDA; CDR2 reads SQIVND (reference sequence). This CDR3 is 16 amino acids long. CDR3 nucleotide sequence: TGTGCCAGTAGTGCCTGGACTAGCGGGAGCGGGTACGAGCAGTACTTC. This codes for CASSAWTSGSGYEQYF.

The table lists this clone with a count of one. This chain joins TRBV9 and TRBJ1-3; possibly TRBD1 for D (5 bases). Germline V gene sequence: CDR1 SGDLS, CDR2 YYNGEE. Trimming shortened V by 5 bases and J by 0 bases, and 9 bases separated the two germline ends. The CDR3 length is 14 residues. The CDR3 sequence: CASRGPNSGNTIYF. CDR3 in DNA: TGTGCCAGCAGGGGACCGAACTCTGGAAACACCATATATTTT.

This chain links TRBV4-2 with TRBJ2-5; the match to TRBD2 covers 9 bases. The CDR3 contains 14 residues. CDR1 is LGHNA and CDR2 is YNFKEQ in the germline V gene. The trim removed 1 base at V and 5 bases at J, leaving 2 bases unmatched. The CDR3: CASSQVAGDETQYF. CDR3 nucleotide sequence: TGTGCCAGCAGCCAAGTAGCGGGAGACGAGACCCAGTACTTC.

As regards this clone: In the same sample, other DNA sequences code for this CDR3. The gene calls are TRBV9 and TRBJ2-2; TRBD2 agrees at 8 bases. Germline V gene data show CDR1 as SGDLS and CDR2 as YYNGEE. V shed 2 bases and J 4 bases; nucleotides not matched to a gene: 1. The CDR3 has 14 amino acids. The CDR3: CASSVSGATGELFF. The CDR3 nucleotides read TGTGCCAGCAGCGTTAGCGGGGCCACCGGGGAGCTGTTTTTT.

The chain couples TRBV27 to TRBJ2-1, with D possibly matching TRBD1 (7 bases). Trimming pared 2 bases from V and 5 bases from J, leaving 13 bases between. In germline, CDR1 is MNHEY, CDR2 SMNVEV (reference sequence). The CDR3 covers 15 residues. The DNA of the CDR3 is TGTGCCAGCAGTTTAGTCAGGGGGGTGCACAATGAGCAGTTCTTC. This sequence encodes CASSLVRGVHNEQFF.

The CDR3 DNA follows: TGCAGCGCCAAATCCGGGACTAGGGGTGAGCAGTTCTTC. Amino acid sequence: CSAKSGTRGEQFF. The gene calls are TRBV29-1 and TRBJ2-1; 8 nucleotides align to TRBD2. The CDR3 extends over 13 amino acids. V trimming: 7 bases; J trimming: 9 bases; junction bases outside the gene matches: 11. Germline-derived CDR1 and CDR2 are SQVTM and ANQGSEA.

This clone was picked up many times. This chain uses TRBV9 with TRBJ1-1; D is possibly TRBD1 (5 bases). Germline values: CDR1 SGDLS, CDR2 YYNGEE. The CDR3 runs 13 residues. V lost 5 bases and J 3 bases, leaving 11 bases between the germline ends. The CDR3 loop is CASRQLGDTEAFF. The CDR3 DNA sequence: TGTGCCAGCAGACAACTAGGGGACACTGAAGCTTTCTTT.

CDR3 DNA sequence: TGTGCCAGCAGCCCGGGTCACCACTACGAGCAGTACTTC. As protein: CASSPGHHYEQYF. The chain joins TRBV6-6 to TRBJ2-7; D not resolved. CDR1 MNHNY and CDR2 SVGAGI come from the germline V gene (reference sequence). The CDR3 contains 13 residues. V shed 6 bases and J shed 3 bases, with 12 bases lying between them.

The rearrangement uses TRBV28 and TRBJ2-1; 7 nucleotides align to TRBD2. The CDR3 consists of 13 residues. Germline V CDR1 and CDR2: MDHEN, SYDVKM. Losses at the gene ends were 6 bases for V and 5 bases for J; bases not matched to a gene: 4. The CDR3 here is CASRGGSNNEQFF. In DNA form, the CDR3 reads TGTGCCAGCAGGGGCGGGAGTAACAATGAGCAGTTCTTC.

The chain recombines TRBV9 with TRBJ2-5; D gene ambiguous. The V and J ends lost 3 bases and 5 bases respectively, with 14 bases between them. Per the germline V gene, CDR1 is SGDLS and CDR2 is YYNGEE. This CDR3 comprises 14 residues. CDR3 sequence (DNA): TGTGCCAGCAGCGCCGGACGAAGTTTGGAGACCCAGTACTTC. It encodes CASSAGRSLETQYF.

Here the CDR3 reads CASSSAVQETQYF. DNA for the CDR3: TGTGCCAGCAGTTCAGCGGTGCAAGAGACCCAGTACTTC. This rearrangement joins TRBV5-4 to TRBJ2-5, with D perhaps TRBD2 (5 bases). Trimming pared 5 bases from V and 2 bases from J, leaving 10 bases between. The CDR3 totals 13 residues. Germline-derived CDR1 and CDR2 are SGHNT and YYREEE (reference sequence).

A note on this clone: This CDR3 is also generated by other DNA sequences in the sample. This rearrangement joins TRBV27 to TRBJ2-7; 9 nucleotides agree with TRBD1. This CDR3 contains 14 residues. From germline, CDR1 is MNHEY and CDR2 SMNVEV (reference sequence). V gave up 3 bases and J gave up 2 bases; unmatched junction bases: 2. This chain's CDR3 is CASSLGQGTYEQYF. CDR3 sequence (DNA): TGTGCCAGCAGTTTGGGACAGGGAACCTACGAGCAGTACTTC.

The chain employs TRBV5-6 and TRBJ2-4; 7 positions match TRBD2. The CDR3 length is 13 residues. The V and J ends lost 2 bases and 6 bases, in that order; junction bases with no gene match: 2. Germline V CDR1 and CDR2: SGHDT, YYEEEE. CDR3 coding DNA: TGTGCCAGCAGCTTCGGGACTATAAACATTCAGTACTTC. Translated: CASSFGTINIQYF.

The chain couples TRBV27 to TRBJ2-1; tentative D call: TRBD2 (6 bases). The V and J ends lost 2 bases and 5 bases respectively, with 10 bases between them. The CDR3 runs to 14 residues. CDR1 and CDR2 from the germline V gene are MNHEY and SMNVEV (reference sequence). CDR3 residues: CASSLGLPNNEQFF. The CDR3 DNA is TGTGCCAGCAGTTTAGGACTACCTAACAATGAGCAGTTCTTC.

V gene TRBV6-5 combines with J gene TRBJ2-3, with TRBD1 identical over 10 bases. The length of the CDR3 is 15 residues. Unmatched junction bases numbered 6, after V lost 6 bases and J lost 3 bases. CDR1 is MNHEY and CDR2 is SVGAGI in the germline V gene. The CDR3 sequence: CASSRDRGGTDTQYF. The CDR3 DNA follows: TGTGCCAGCAGCCGGGACAGGGGTGGGACAGATACGCAGTATTTT.

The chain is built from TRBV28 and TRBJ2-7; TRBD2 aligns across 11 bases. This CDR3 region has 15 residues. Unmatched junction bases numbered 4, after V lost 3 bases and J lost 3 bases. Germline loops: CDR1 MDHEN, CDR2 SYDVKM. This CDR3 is CASSFITSGSYEQYF. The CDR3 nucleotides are TGTGCCAGCAGTTTTATTACTAGCGGGAGCTACGAGCAGTACTTC.

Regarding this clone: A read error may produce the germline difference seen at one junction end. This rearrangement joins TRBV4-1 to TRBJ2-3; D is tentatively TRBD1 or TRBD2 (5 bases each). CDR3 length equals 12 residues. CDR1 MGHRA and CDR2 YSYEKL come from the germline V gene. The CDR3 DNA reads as TGCGCCAGCAGTGCAAGCCCGGGGCGCCAAGATTTT. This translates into CASSASPGRQDF.

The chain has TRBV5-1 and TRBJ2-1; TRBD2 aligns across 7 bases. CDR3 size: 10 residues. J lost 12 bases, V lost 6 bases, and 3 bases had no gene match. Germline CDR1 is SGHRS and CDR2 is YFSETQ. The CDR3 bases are TGCGCCAGCATCCCTAGCGGGCAGTTCTTC. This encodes CASIPSGQFF.

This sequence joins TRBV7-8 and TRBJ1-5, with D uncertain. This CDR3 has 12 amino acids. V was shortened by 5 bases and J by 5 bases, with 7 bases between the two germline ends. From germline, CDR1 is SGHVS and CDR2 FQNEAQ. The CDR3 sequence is CASSPGDQPQHF. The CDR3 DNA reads TGTGCCAGCAGCCCCGGGGATCAGCCCCAGCATTTT.